A selection of T cell receptor beta chains follows, all from one sample in a study of cytomegalovirus exposure and HLA in healthy donors. Method: immunoSEQ multiplex PCR; TCRdb's copy keeps in-frame clones and lacks some. The sample lists around 160,000 clones; 75% to 80% were seen once. The source material was PBMCs. The receptors come from a woman in her 40s in good health and CMV-seropositive. The CDR3 runs from the conserved cysteine through the conserved F or W. Part of the rows lack a size; the others show once, few, many or a class for expanded clones.

clone_size: NA; v_call: TRBV5-4; j_call: TRBJ2-5; cdr3_aa: CASSVDRAETQYF
clone_size: once; v_call: TRBV29-1; j_call: TRBJ2-5; cdr3_aa: CSVARLAEETQYF
clone_size: NA; v_call: TRBV7-8; j_call: TRBJ1-5; cdr3_aa: CASSSQGDQPQHF
clone_size: NA; v_call: TRBV7-8; j_call: TRBJ2-1; cdr3_aa: CASRSGLAGVGQFF
clone_size: NA; v_call: TRBV19; j_call: TRBJ2-3; cdr3_aa: CASSQGGPPADTQYF
clone_size: NA; v_call: TRBV6-6; j_call: TRBJ2-1; cdr3_aa: CASSSGQGLNEQFF
clone_size: NA; v_call: TRBV11-2; j_call: TRBJ1-2; cdr3_aa: CASSPDAGYGYTF
clone_size: NA; v_call: TRBV5-1; j_call: TRBJ2-7; cdr3_aa: CASSLEGGYYEQYF
clone_size: NA; v_call: TRBV18; j_call: TRBJ2-3; cdr3_aa: CASSDSASTDTQYF
clone_size: NA; v_call: TRBV25-1; j_call: TRBJ1-2; cdr3_aa: CASSEERGYGYTF
clone_size: NA; v_call: TRBV2; j_call: TRBJ1-3; cdr3_aa: CASFGQSSGNTIYF
clone_size: NA; v_call: TRBV20-1; j_call: TRBJ1-2; cdr3_aa: CSVKGRGYTF
clone_size: NA; v_call: TRBV5-6; j_call: TRBJ2-3; cdr3_aa: CASYKGDTQYF
clone_size: NA; v_call: TRBV5-1; j_call: TRBJ2-7; cdr3_aa: CASSPREGYEQYF
clone_size: NA; v_call: TRBV4-1; j_call: TRBJ1-2; cdr3_aa: CASSQLNGGQPYGYTF
clone_size: NA; v_call: TRBV6-1; j_call: TRBJ1-1; cdr3_aa: CASSEVDTLNTEAFF
clone_size: NA; v_call: TRBV7-6; j_call: TRBJ2-7; cdr3_aa: CASSRTGTGNHEQHF
clone_size: once; v_call: TRBV2; j_call: TRBJ2-3; cdr3_aa: CASSDNTDTQYF
clone_size: NA; v_call: TRBV19; j_call: TRBJ2-6; cdr3_aa: CASSLRDRGSGANVLTF
clone_size: NA; v_call: TRBV4-3; j_call: TRBJ2-2; cdr3_aa: CASSQEPTPRGMDTGELFF
clone_size: NA; v_call: TRBV27; j_call: TRBJ2-7; cdr3_aa: CASSIRQGADEQYF
clone_size: NA; v_call: TRBV6-5; j_call: TRBJ1-2; cdr3_aa: CASSDGEGSINGYTF
clone_size: few; v_call: TRBV5-4; j_call: TRBJ2-2; cdr3_aa: CASSVTSDTGELFF
clone_size: NA; v_call: TRBV5-6; j_call: TRBJ2-3; cdr3_aa: CASSLGGWAGTDTQYF
clone_size: NA; v_call: TRBV6-6; j_call: TRBJ1-1; cdr3_aa: CASSYSKTTGQAFF
clone_size: NA; v_call: TRBV6-1; j_call: TRBJ2-3; cdr3_aa: CASSLGVTTDTQYF
clone_size: NA; v_call: TRBV9; j_call: TRBJ2-5; cdr3_aa: CASSVAPSVQETQYF
clone_size: NA; v_call: TRBV7-9; j_call: TRBJ2-5; cdr3_aa: CASSPGQAIQETQYF
clone_size: NA; v_call: TRBV19; j_call: TRBJ2-7; cdr3_aa: CASSIGNRGSYEQYF
clone_size: few; v_call: TRBV11-2; j_call: TRBJ1-2; cdr3_aa: CASSLGGNGYTF
clone_size: NA; v_call: TRBV6-6; j_call: TRBJ2-3; cdr3_aa: CASSPATGGTDTQYF
clone_size: NA; v_call: TRBV6-1; j_call: TRBJ2-7; cdr3_aa: CASRVQGSSYEQYF
clone_size: NA; v_call: TRBV10-1; j_call: TRBJ2-3; cdr3_aa: CASSDGTGATDTQYF
clone_size: NA; v_call: TRBV6-6; j_call: TRBJ1-5; cdr3_aa: CASSSTDYNQPQHF
clone_size: NA; v_call: TRBV13; j_call: TRBJ2-1; cdr3_aa: CASSAGTTSYNEQFF
clone_size: NA; v_call: TRBV5-6; j_call: TRBJ2-1; cdr3_aa: CASLTAGRPYNEQFF
clone_size: NA; v_call: TRBV28; j_call: TRBJ1-4; cdr3_aa: CASSSTQIINEKLFF
clone_size: NA; v_call: TRBV7-2; j_call: TRBJ2-2; cdr3_aa: CASSLVSGGVGELFF
clone_size: NA; v_call: TRBV10-3; j_call: TRBJ2-1; cdr3_aa: CAISVIQGDNEQFF
clone_size: NA; v_call: TRBV10-3; j_call: TRBJ2-7; cdr3_aa: CAISDTTSGPYEQYF